The 23 T cell receptor beta chains in this list originate from one sample, sequenced in a study of cytomegalovirus exposure and HLA in healthy donors. Both 60 Vbeta primers and 13 Jbeta primers went into the PCR. Method: immunoSEQ multiplex PCR; TCRdb's copy keeps in-frame clones and lacks some. The table lists about 140,000 clones, 80% of them singletons. The sample taken for sequencing was PBMCs. These receptors all come from a woman in her thirties or forties in good health and CMV-seronegative.

This clone was recorded a few times. The chain has TRBV5-6 and TRBJ1-1; 7 bases fit TRBD1. Unmatched junction bases numbered 8, after V lost 1 base and J lost 8 bases. Per the germline V gene, CDR1 is SGHDT and CDR2 is YYEEEE. This CDR3 contains 14 residues. The CDR3 nucleotides read TGTGCCAGCAGCTTGAGGGGGCGGGCAACCGAAGCTTTCTTT. This gives the protein CASSLRGRATEAFF.

V usage is TRBV4-2 and J usage is TRBJ2-4; 9 bases map to TRBD2. V gave up 1 base and J gave up 4 bases; unmatched junction bases: 2. The germline gives CDR1 LGHNA, CDR2 YNFKEQ. The CDR3 sequence is 15 residues long. The CDR3 loop reads CASSQATSGKNIQYF. In nucleotides, the CDR3 is TGTGCCAGCAGCCAAGCGACTAGCGGAAAAAACATTCAGTACTTC.

CDR3 sequence reads: CASSLVSGGSNTQYF. The DNA for the CDR3 is TGTGCCAGCAGCTTAGTTAGCGGGGGGAGTAATACGCAGTATTTT. This chain connects TRBV11-3 to TRBJ2-3, with TRBD2 identical over 10 bases. The CDR3 consists of 15 residues. Germline V lookup: CDR1 SGHNT, CDR2 YENEEA. Trimming removed 1 base from V and 7 bases from J; junction bases left unmatched: 5.

This clone was counted a single time. The chain joins TRBV5-6 to TRBJ1-1, with D hard to call. Germline CDR1 and CDR2: SGHDT and YYEEEE. The CDR3 totals 12 residues. The germline V and J ends were trimmed by 0 bases and 7 bases, with 7 bases remaining between them. CDR3 loop: CASSLVRGEAFF. The CDR3 DNA reads TGTGCCAGCAGCTTGGTTCGGGGTGAAGCTTTCTTT.

J is TRBJ2-1 and V is TRBV7-8; 7 bases map to TRBD2. The CDR3 sequence is 15 residues long. The V segment lost 6 bases and the J segment 4 bases; nucleotides outside the gene matches: 9. Germline CDR1 is SGHVS and CDR2 is FQNEAQ. CDR3 in amino acids: CASRGRADQYNEQFF. CDR3 DNA: TGTGCCAGCAGGGGGAGGGCAGATCAATACAATGAGCAGTTCTTC.

The chain employs TRBV11-3 and TRBJ1-3; D is unresolved. Trimming cost V 5 bases and J 3 bases, with 14 bases left between them. Germline V gene lookup returns CDR1 SGHNT and CDR2 YENEEA. The CDR3 has 15 residues. The CDR3 protein is CASSPMSMNGNTIYF. The CDR3 DNA reads as TGTGCCAGCAGCCCAATGAGCATGAATGGAAACACCATATATTTT.

The chain uses TRBV4-1 and TRBJ2-7; 9 nucleotides match TRBD1. From germline, CDR1 is MGHRA and CDR2 YSYEKL. V shed 3 bases and J 5 bases; nucleotides not matched to a gene: 5. The CDR3 runs 14 residues. CDR3 in DNA: TGCGCCAGCAGCCACCGGGACAGGGCCCACGAGCAGTACTTC. This encodes CASSHRDRAHEQYF.

The rearrangement links TRBV28 to TRBJ2-1, with TRBD2 matching 9 bases. V shed 1 base and J 4 bases; nucleotides not matched to a gene: 5. Germline values: CDR1 MDHEN, CDR2 SYDVKM. This CDR3 comprises 16 residues. The CDR3 reads CASSLSAGGGYNEQFF. The CDR3 nucleotides are TGTGCCAGCAGTTTATCGGCGGGAGGGGGGTACAATGAGCAGTTCTTC.

The V and J genes are TRBV15 and TRBJ1-3, with 8 bases aligning to TRBD1. Germline V CDR1 and CDR2: LNHNV, YYDKDF (reference sequence). Trimming cost V 0 bases and J 6 bases; bases outside gene matches: 4. This CDR3 has 15 residues. CDR3 DNA: TGTGCCACCAGCAGAGATTTTCAGGGGGCAAACACCATATATTTT. Protein: CATSRDFQGANTIYF.

The V gene is TRBV7-6, the J gene TRBJ2-7; D is perhaps TRBD1 (6 bases). In germline, CDR1 is SGHVS, CDR2 FNYEAQ. Between the trimmed V and J ends, which lost 10 bases and 3 bases, there was a span of 16 bases. The CDR3 covers 13 residues. As DNA, the CDR3 is TGTGCCACCTCGGCGGGCAGGGGCTACGAGCAGTACTTC. Translating it yields CATSAGRGYEQYF.

This clone showed up just once. Other DNA sequences of this sample code for an identical CDR3. The chain carries TRBV10-3 and TRBJ1-2, with a tentative D call TRBD1 (5 bases). Looked up from germline, CDR1 is ENHRY and CDR2 is SYGVKD. This CDR3 has 14 residues. The V end lost 6 bases, the J end lost 6 bases, and 17 bases lay between the germline ends. CDR3 in DNA: TGTGCCATCAGGAGGGGAGGATTAAGGGATGGCTACACCTTC. This encodes CAIRRGGLRDGYTF.

This chain joins TRBV7-2 and TRBJ1-1; D is possibly TRBD1 (5 bases). The germline V gene has CDR1 SGHTA and CDR2 FQGNSA. With 5 bases removed from V and 11 bases from J, the gap between germline ends came to 18 bases. This CDR3 spans 13 amino acids. The CDR3 bases are TGTGCCAGCAGCCGCAACCTTCGGGGGTTGGCTTTCTTT. This sequence encodes CASSRNLRGLAFF.

The chain has TRBV4-3 and TRBJ2-7; the D is unclear. Per germline, CDR1 LGHNA and CDR2 YSLEER. This CDR3 contains 14 residues. The V gene lost 0 bases and the J gene lost 3 bases, with 9 bases spanning the gap. CDR3 bases: TGCGCCAGCAGCCAAGAGGTCTGGCTCTACGAGCAGTACTTC. Translation gives CASSQEVWLYEQYF.

The V gene is TRBV28, the J gene TRBJ1-2; TRBD1 agrees at 8 bases. Germline V gene lookup returns CDR1 MDHEN and CDR2 SYDVKM. The CDR3 spans 16 residues. Trimming removed 3 bases from V and 8 bases from J; junction bases left unmatched: 14. Written as DNA, the CDR3 is TGTGCCAGCAGTTTTCCCACGGGTGACAGGGGAGAGGGCTACACCTTC. Translating it yields CASSFPTGDRGEGYTF.

V and J are TRBV29-1 and TRBJ2-3, with D possibly matching TRBD2 (6 bases). CDR3 length: 13 amino acids. With 3 bases removed from V and 7 bases from J, the gap between germline ends came to 14 bases. CDR1 is SQVTM, CDR2 ANQGSEA, per germline. The DNA for the CDR3 is TGCAGCGTTGAGATTGGAGGGGTTAATACGCAGTATTTT. Translating gives CSVEIGGVNTQYF.

The chain has TRBV28 and TRBJ2-3, with 15 positions matching TRBD2. The junction had 7 bases not matched to a gene; V was cut back by 3 bases and J by 3 bases. The CDR3 loop spans 18 amino acids. Per germline, CDR1 MDHEN and CDR2 SYDVKM. The CDR3 nucleotides read TGTGCCAGCAGTTTCCCTAGGACTAGCGGGGGGGCAACAGATACGCAGTATTTT. Its translation is CASSFPRTSGGATDTQYF.

The chain recombines TRBV11-2 with TRBJ2-7; 10 nucleotides line up with TRBD1. The germline V gene has CDR1 SGHAT and CDR2 FQNNGV. This CDR3 has 15 amino acids. The J segment lost 0 bases and the V segment lost 3 bases, leaving 2 bases of the junction unmatched. The CDR3 DNA is TGTGCCAGCAGCTTTGGGACAGGGGCCTCCTACGAGCAGTACTTC. Translating it yields CASSFGTGASYEQYF.

The gene calls are TRBV28 and TRBJ2-2, with a tentative D call TRBD1 (5 bases). V was cut by 7 bases and J by 7 bases, with 16 bases left in between. The CDR3 has 14 residues. Germline V CDR1 and CDR2: MDHEN, SYDVKM. The CDR3 nucleotides read TGTGCCAGCAATGAACAGTTTAGGGGCGGGGAGCTGTTTTTT. This translates into CASNEQFRGGELFF.

This clone occurred a few times. The J gene is TRBJ1-3, the V gene TRBV14; D remains unclear. Per the germline V gene, CDR1 is SGHDN and CDR2 is FVKESK. The V gene lost 7 bases and the J gene lost 2 bases, with 15 bases spanning the gap. This CDR3 region has 15 residues. CDR3 DNA sequence: TGTGCCAGCACCCGGTCGTCCAATCCTGGAAACACCATATATTTT. Translated, it gives CASTRSSNPGNTIYF.

The chain has TRBV2 and TRBJ2-7, with D uncertain. This CDR3 region has 13 residues. V lost 5 bases and J lost 2, with 10 bases in between. CDR1 and CDR2 from the germline V gene are SNHLY and FYNNEI. CDR3 sequence (DNA): TGTGCCAGCAGTACAAAGATAACCTACGAGCAGTACTTC. Protein sequence: CASSTKITYEQYF.

This clone was picked up a small number of times. V usage is TRBV28 and J usage is TRBJ1-5, with D unclear. Germline CDR1 MDHEN, CDR2 SYDVKM. Trimming removed 6 bases from V and 3 bases from J, with 12 bases in between. This CDR3 is built from 14 residues. CDR3 in DNA: TGTGCCAGCAGACCCCGGGGTTTCAATCAGCCCCAGCATTTT. Translating gives CASRPRGFNQPQHF.

The CDR3 DNA reads as TGTGCCAGCAGCTTATCAGCCGCGGTTTACAATGAGCAGTTCTTC. It translates to CASSLSAAVYNEQFF. The rearrangement joins TRBV11-2 to TRBJ2-1; D is unresolved. The CDR3 contains 15 residues. Looked up from germline, CDR1 is SGHAT and CDR2 is FQNNGV. With 2 bases removed from V and 4 bases from J, the gap between germline ends came to 12 bases.

The chain couples TRBV1 to TRBJ1-4; the D call of TRBD1 is as the table states it, not checked on the DNA. TRBV1 is recorded as a pseudogene. The CDR3 is 14 residues long. The CDR3 loop reads CTSSQGQVLEKLFF. CDR3 nucleotide sequence: TGCACCAGCAGCCAAGGACAGGTGCTGGAAAAACTGTTTTTT.